This TCR beta chain comes out of a study of blood T cells in healthy people across ages. A sample-barcoded 5' primer and a J-beta primer mix were used in a second PCR of roughly 7 to 12 cycles. The study obtained at least 3 million CDR3-containing paired-end reads from every sample. TCRdb ran MiXCR on the 5' RACE reads and lists one entry per CDR3 protein. This sample has some 1,000,000 distinct CDR3 sequences; about 25% occur once, and the top ten carry around 0.75%. Remarks on this clonotype: What it binds is unknown.

Study observations and caveats: It was the long-lived donors that had more naive CD4+ cells and higher diversity than aged donors.

At least 6 micrograms of total RNA were extracted per sample. Germline V gene sequence: CDR1 MNHEY, CDR2 SMNVEV (reference sequence). The CDR3 extends over 13 amino acids. Trimming shortened V by 6 bases and J by 6 bases, and 14 bases separated the two germline ends. The same data also went into a second study, on T cells of mothers and their children.

This TCR derives from a girl aged 2 to 10 in good health. Material for sequencing was blood. The V call is TRBV27, the J call TRBJ1-1, with D unclear. The CDR3 here is CASRDLLEAEAFF. Written as DNA, the CDR3 is TGTGCCAGCAGGGACTTACTAGAGGCTGAAGCTTTCTTT.